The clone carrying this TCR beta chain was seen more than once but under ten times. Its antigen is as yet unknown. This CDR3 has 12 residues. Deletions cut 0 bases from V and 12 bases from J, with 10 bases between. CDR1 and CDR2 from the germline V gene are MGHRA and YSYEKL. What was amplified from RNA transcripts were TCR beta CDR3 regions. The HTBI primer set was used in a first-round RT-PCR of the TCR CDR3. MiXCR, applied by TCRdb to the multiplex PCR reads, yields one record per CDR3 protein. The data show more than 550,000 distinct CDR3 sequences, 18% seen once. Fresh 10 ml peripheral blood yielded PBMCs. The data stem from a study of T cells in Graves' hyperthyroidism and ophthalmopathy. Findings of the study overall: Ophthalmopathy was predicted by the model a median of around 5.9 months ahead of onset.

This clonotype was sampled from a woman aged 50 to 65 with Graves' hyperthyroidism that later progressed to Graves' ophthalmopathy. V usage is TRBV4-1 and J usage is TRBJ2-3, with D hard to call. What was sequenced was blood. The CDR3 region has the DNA TGCGCCAGCAGCCAAGATTGGGCCTTCCAGTATTTT. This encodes CASSQDWAFQYF.